Following are 29 T cell receptor beta chains from one sample sequenced in a study of post-analysis software for immune sequencing data. Regarding the study as a whole: Controls had lower frequencies than patients of about 5 TRBV segments, which included TRBV5-6, TRBV5-1 and TRBV20-1.

These TCRs' antigens remain unknown. Prepared libraries of TCR beta cDNA carried unique molecular identifiers. TCRdb analysed the PCR reads with MiXCR anew, one entry per CDR3 protein. The data hold about 430,000 distinct CDR3 sequences, with more than 30% observed a single time. The sequenced material came from blood. The receptors were sampled from a girl aged 2 to 9 with multiple sclerosis.

There are a few counts of this clonotype. The J gene is TRBJ1-6, the V gene TRBV20-1; D is perhaps TRBD1 (5 bases). Germline CDR1 and CDR2: DFQATT and SNEGSKA (reference sequence). The ends were cut back, 6 bases at V and 0 bases at J, with 15 bases in the middle. This CDR3 has 16 residues. The CDR3 protein is CSAPDRSSSYNSPLHF. The CDR3 nucleotides read TGCAGTGCCCCTGACAGATCGAGCTCCTATAATTCACCCCTCCACTTT.

The sample holds one count of this clonotype. This chain links TRBV29-1 with TRBJ2-1; D unresolved. Gene TRBJ2-7 matches the end of the DNA better, so the J call may be wrong. The CDR3 sequence is 14 residues long. CDR1 is SQVTM, CDR2 ANQGSEA, per germline. In nucleotides, the CDR3 is TGCAGCGTTGGGCCGGAGAGCTCCTACAATGAGCAGTACTTC. The encoded protein is CSVGPESSYNEQYF.

This clonotype was seen a few times. The chain carries TRBV5-1 and TRBJ2-7, with D possibly being TRBD2 (6 bases). CDR1 is SGHRS, CDR2 YFSETQ, per germline. The CDR3 totals 15 residues. V lost 2 bases and J 3 bases, leaving 15 bases between the germline ends. The CDR3: CASSFTATGVYEQYF. CDR3 nucleotides: TGCGCCAGCAGCTTCACGGCCACGGGGGTCTACGAGCAGTACTTC.

V usage is TRBV3-1 and J usage is TRBJ2-3; TRBD2 matches 12 bases. Germline V gene lookup returns CDR1 LGHDT and CDR2 YNNKEL (reference sequence). This CDR3 spans 18 amino acids. The V segment lost 1 base and the J segment 3 bases; nucleotides outside the gene matches: 8. In nucleotides, the CDR3 is TGTGCCAGCAGCCAAGTCGGGACTAGCGGGCTCGAGACAGATACGCAGTATTTT. Translated, it gives CASSQVGTSGLETDTQYF.

This clonotype was observed a handful of times. V and J are TRBV20-1 and TRBJ2-1, with D perhaps being TRBD1 or TRBD2 (7 bases each). This CDR3 is built from 17 residues. V was clipped by 3 bases and J by 6 bases, with 24 bases between them. The germline CDR1 and CDR2 sequences are DFQATT and SNEGSKA (reference sequence). The CDR3, as DNA: TGCAGTGCTAGCAAGACAGGGACGAAGCGGGGAGGCAATGAGCAGTTCTTC. The encoded protein is CSASKTGTKRGGNEQFF.

This clonotype has just a few counts. This sequence joins TRBV10-3 and TRBJ1-2; D not certain. CDR1 and CDR2 (germline): ENHRY, SYGVKD. The CDR3 loop spans 13 amino acids. V lost 6 bases and J 6 bases, leaving 14 bases between the germline ends. Here the CDR3 reads CAIRLSWTDGYTF. As DNA, the CDR3 is TGTGCCATCAGGCTTTCATGGACCGATGGCTACACCTTC.

This clonotype has only a few counts. This chain connects TRBV7-2 to TRBJ2-5; 8 nucleotides agree with TRBD1. The DNA end is a closer match to TRBJ2-7, so the J assignment may be wrong. The CDR3 length is 18 residues. The germline V gene has CDR1 SGHTA and CDR2 FQGNSA. The CDR3 nucleotides read TGTGCCAGCAGCCAAGACCCCAATCCGGGACAGGCTAAGAACGAGCAGTACTTC. Translation gives CASSQDPNPGQAKNEQYF.

This clonotype came up a few times. The chain couples TRBV5-1 to TRBJ2-2; maybe TRBD2 (5 bases). The V and J ends lost 5 bases and 2 bases respectively, with 13 bases between them. Germline CDR1 SGHRS, CDR2 YFSETQ. The CDR3 has 15 amino acids. CDR3 sequence reads: CASRQEGLNTGELFF. The CDR3 DNA sequence: TGCGCCAGCAGGCAGGAAGGACTTAACACCGGGGAGCTGTTTTTT.

This clonotype has a handful of counts. J is TRBJ1-2 and V is TRBV20-1; D is unresolved. Per germline, CDR1 DFQATT and CDR2 SNEGSKA (reference sequence). The CDR3 is 14 residues long. V was pared by 1 base and J by 2 bases, with 11 bases between. CDR3 in DNA: TGCAGTGCTAGAGTAGCAGACGGAAACTATGGCTACACCTTC. Protein: CSARVADGNYGYTF.

V is TRBV4-1 and J is TRBJ2-7, with D unclear. Per the germline V gene, CDR1 is MGHRA and CDR2 is YSYEKL. The CDR3 loop spans 15 amino acids. V was clipped by 0 bases and J by 3 bases, with 12 bases between them. The CDR3 sequence: CASSQDLWQDYEQYF. DNA of the CDR3: TGCGCCAGCAGCCAAGATCTCTGGCAGGACTACGAGCAGTACTTC.

V is TRBV27 and J is TRBJ1-6; the D is unclear. CDR1 and CDR2 from the germline V gene are MNHEY and SMNVEV (reference sequence). CDR3 size: 14 residues. Trimming left V 3 bases short and J 7 bases short, with 10 bases between. CDR3: CASSFRAVNSPLHF. The CDR3 DNA reads as TGTGCCAGCAGTTTTAGGGCAGTCAATTCACCCCTCCACTTT.

This clonotype was picked up one time. The V and J genes are TRBV20-1 and TRBJ2-2; D is undetermined. CDR1 DFQATT and CDR2 SNEGSKA come from the germline V gene (reference sequence). With 6 bases removed from V and 5 bases from J, the gap between germline ends came to 13 bases. The CDR3 length is 13 residues. The CDR3 DNA sequence: TGCAGTGCCAGCCCTAGTACGACCGGGGAGCTGTTTTTT. Encoded protein: CSASPSTTGELFF.

This clonotype was counted only a few times. This rearrangement joins TRBV5-6 to TRBJ2-5, with D possibly being TRBD2 (7 bases). Germline CDR1 and CDR2: SGHDT and YYEEEE. This CDR3 is 22 amino acids long. Trimming removed 0 bases from V and 2 bases from J, with 32 bases in between. CDR3 DNA: TGTGCCAGCAGCTTGGTCCCCTACGGGGGGCTGAAAACTACTACCATTCAAGAGACCCAGTACTTC. Its protein is CASSLVPYGGLKTTTIQETQYF.

The chain joins TRBV27 to TRBJ2-7; D tentatively reads TRBD1 or TRBD2 (5 bases each). Trimming cost V 8 bases and J 1 base, with 18 bases left between them. This CDR3 contains 15 residues. From germline, CDR1 is MNHEY and CDR2 SMNVEV (reference sequence). CDR3 region: CASSLSGTVSYEQYF. Written as DNA, the CDR3 is TGTGCCAGCTCCCTTTCCGGGACGGTATCCTACGAGCAGTACTTC.

This clonotype has a handful of counts. V usage is TRBV10-1 and J usage is TRBJ1-5; D remains unclear. With 3 bases removed from V and 8 bases from J, the gap between germline ends came to 8 bases. Germline V gives CDR1 WNHNN, CDR2 SYGVQD (reference sequence). The CDR3 contains 12 residues. The CDR3 nucleotides are TGCGCCAGCAGTGACCCTGGAGAGCCCCAGCATTTT. This codes for CASSDPGEPQHF.

The chain has TRBV6-2 or TRBV6-3 and TRBJ1-1; D is possibly TRBD1 (6 bases). This CDR3 is 19 amino acids long. Germline CDR1 and CDR2: MNHEY and SVGEGT. V shed 0 bases and J shed 1 base, with 21 bases lying between them. CDR3 DNA sequence: TGTGCCAGCAGTTACTCTTGGGGGGGCGCTGAATGGGGGAACACTGAAGCTTTCTTT. It is translated as CASSYSWGGAEWGNTEAFF.

This clonotype has more than one count but fewer than ten. The chain is built from TRBV12-3 or TRBV12-4 and TRBJ2-7; the D gene is possibly TRBD2 (6 bases). The V end lost 5 bases, the J end lost 1 base, and 12 bases lay between the germline ends. There are 14 residues in the CDR3. CDR3 protein: CASSLGTFSYEQYF. Here the CDR3 DNA reads TGTGCCAGCAGTCTCGGGACTTTTTCCTACGAGCAGTACTTC.

This clonotype was seen a few times. The chain is built from TRBV20-1 and TRBJ2-1; D may match TRBD1 or TRBD2 (5 bases each). Trimming shortened V by 6 bases and J by 4 bases, and 31 bases separated the two germline ends. This CDR3 is 19 amino acids long. CDR1 and CDR2 (germline): DFQATT, SNEGSKA (reference sequence). Written as DNA, the CDR3 is TGCAGTGCCCCCGCCCCTATAGAACTGGGACGGGGCTTTTACAATGAGCAGTTCTTC. Amino acids: CSAPAPIELGRGFYNEQFF.

The V and J genes are TRBV2 and TRBJ1-1; TRBD1 might be the D (5 bases). Per the germline V gene, CDR1 is SNHLY and CDR2 is FYNNEI. The length of the CDR3 is 14 residues. With 3 bases removed from V and 6 bases from J, the gap between germline ends came to 14 bases. The CDR3 DNA reads TGTGCCAGCAGTGACCTGGGGCAGGTATCTGAAGCTTTCTTT. Residues: CASSDLGQVSEAFF.

The gene calls are TRBV20-1 and TRBJ2-3; weak D call: TRBD2 (6 bases). Germline values: CDR1 DFQATT, CDR2 SNEGSKA (reference sequence). Trimming left V 1 base short and J 4 bases short, with 9 bases between. The CDR3 length is 13 residues. The CDR3 nucleotides read TGCAGTGCTAGAGCTAGCGCGCCAGATACGCAGTATTTT. Translated, it gives CSARASAPDTQYF.

This clonotype was seen a handful of times. The rearrangement uses TRBV4-1 and TRBJ1-5, with a weak D call TRBD1 (5 bases). V was clipped by 3 bases and J by 3 bases, with 12 bases between them. Germline CDR1 and CDR2: MGHRA and YSYEKL. The CDR3 totals 15 residues. CDR3: CASSQEDRYNQPQHF. As DNA, the CDR3 is TGCGCCAGCAGCCAGGAAGACAGATACAATCAGCCCCAGCATTTT.

The rearrangement joins TRBV5-1 to TRBJ2-3; D may be TRBD1 (5 bases). The CDR3 covers 15 residues. Trimming pared 0 bases from V and 6 bases from J, leaving 14 bases between. Looked up from germline, CDR1 is SGHRS and CDR2 is YFSETQ. This CDR3 is CASSLGRVAPDTQYF. The CDR3 DNA reads as TGCGCCAGCAGCTTGGGCAGGGTAGCACCCGATACGCAGTATTTT.

The chain employs TRBV28 and TRBJ2-4; D uncertain. With the DNA end fitting TRBJ2-7 better, the J assignment may be wrong. Germline CDR1 and CDR2: MDHEN and SYDVKM. This CDR3 spans 16 amino acids. The CDR3 region is CASSLWAEMSQYEQYF. CDR3 DNA: TGTGCCAGCAGTTTATGGGCTGAAATGTCACAATACGAGCAGTACTTC.

This clonotype was counted only a few times. The rearrangement uses TRBV12-3 or TRBV12-4 and TRBJ2-7; 7 nucleotides match TRBD2. After removal of 5 bases from V and 2 bases from J, the junction contained 9 bases not matched to a gene. The CDR3 covers 15 residues. The CDR3 sequence: CASSPLPSGPYEQYF. CDR3 in DNA: TGTGCCAGCAGTCCCCTTCCTAGCGGACCCTACGAGCAGTACTTC.

V usage is TRBV20-1 and J usage is TRBJ1-2; tentative D call: TRBD1 (5 bases). Germline V gives CDR1 DFQATT, CDR2 SNEGSKA (reference sequence). The V and J ends lost 5 bases and 4 bases respectively, with 14 bases between them. The CDR3 is made up of 13 amino acids. The CDR3 here is CSAGGEAGYGYTF. For the CDR3, the DNA is TGCAGTGCTGGGGGGGAGGCAGGCTATGGCTACACCTTC.

The rearrangement uses TRBV12-3 or TRBV12-4 and TRBJ2-1, with 9 bases fitting TRBD2. V was clipped by 5 bases and J by 7 bases; unmatched bases: 9. This CDR3 spans 15 amino acids. CDR3 sequence reads: CASSPSGGRNNEQFF. The CDR3 DNA reads TGTGCCAGCAGTCCAAGCGGGGGGCGCAATAATGAGCAGTTCTTC.

V and J are TRBV29-1 and TRBJ2-4; maybe TRBD2 (6 bases). The CDR3 runs 11 residues. Germline V CDR1 and CDR2: SQVTM, ANQGSEA. Trimming pared 2 bases from V and 7 bases from J, leaving 6 bases between. The CDR3 region is CSVERGNIQYF. The CDR3 nucleotides are TGCAGCGTTGAACGGGGGAACATTCAGTACTTC.

The CDR3 DNA sequence: TGTGCCAGCAGCCATACTACAGGGGCCGTTACTGAGCAGTTCTTC. It yields the protein CASSHTTGAVTEQFF. The chain links TRBV14 to TRBJ2-1, with 7 bases fitting TRBD1. In germline, CDR1 is SGHDN, CDR2 FVKESK. The CDR3 contains 15 residues. With V trimmed by 3 bases and J by 9 bases, 11 bases remained unmatched.

A few counts support this clonotype. The chain joins TRBV12-3 or TRBV12-4 to TRBJ1-2, with D perhaps TRBD1 (5 bases). This CDR3 is 13 amino acids long. The ends were cut back, 2 bases at V and 4 bases at J, with 8 bases in the middle. The CDR3: CASSLMTAYGYTF. In nucleotides, the CDR3 is TGTGCCAGCAGTTTAATGACAGCCTATGGCTACACCTTC.